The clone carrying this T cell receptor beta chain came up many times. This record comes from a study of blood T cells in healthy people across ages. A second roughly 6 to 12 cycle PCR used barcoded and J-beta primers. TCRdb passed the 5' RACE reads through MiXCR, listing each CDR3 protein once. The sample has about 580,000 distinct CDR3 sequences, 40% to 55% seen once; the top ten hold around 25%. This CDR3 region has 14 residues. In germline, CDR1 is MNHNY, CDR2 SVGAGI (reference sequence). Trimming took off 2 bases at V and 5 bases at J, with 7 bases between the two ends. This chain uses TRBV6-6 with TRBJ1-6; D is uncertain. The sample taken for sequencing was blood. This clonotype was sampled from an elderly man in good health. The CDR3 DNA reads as TGTGCCAGCAGTTACGGCCAGAATAATTCACCCCTCCACTTT. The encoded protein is CASSYGQNNSPLHF.